This is a list of T cell receptor beta chains from one sample in a study of identical twins. TCRdb reprocessed the 5' RACE reads with MiXCR, giving one entry per CDR3 protein. The sample yields around 500,000 distinct CDR3 sequences, approximately 14% seen once. The same specimen was also included in a second study, on yellow fever vaccine responses in identical twins.

Specimen: CD4+ T cells sorted from blood. The receptor set was obtained from a woman aged 18-35 years in good health. Both conserved end residues are part of each CDR3. Each record gives: V gene, J gene, D gene, clone size, CDR3 protein, CDR3 DNA. D genes are given only for firm matches. Rows may omit the clone size; those that give it use once, few, many or a size class.

v_call: TRBV10-1; j_call: TRBJ2-1; d_call: TRBD2; clone_size: few; cdr3_aa: CASSEPDLAGGHNEQFF; cdr3_nt: TGCGCCAGCAGTGAACCCGATCTAGCGGGAGGGCACAATGAGCAGTTCTTC
v_call: TRBV5-1; j_call: TRBJ2-2; d_call: TRBD2; clone_size: few; cdr3_aa: CASSLELAGTGELFF; cdr3_nt: TGCGCCAGCAGCTTGGAACTAGCGGGCACCGGGGAGCTGTTTTTT
v_call: TRBV7-9; j_call: TRBJ2-7; d_call: NA; clone_size: many; cdr3_aa: CASSLVGTSMQYF; cdr3_nt: TGTGCCAGCAGCTTAGTCGGGACCTCGATGCAGTACTTC
v_call: TRBV29-1; j_call: TRBJ2-5; d_call: TRBD2; clone_size: NA; cdr3_aa: CSVKTSGSAGETQYF; cdr3_nt: TGCAGCGTGAAGACTAGCGGGAGTGCGGGAGAGACCCAGTACTTC
v_call: TRBV29-1; j_call: TRBJ2-3; d_call: NA; clone_size: few; cdr3_aa: CSVVPAGISTDTQYF; cdr3_nt: TGCAGCGTTGTCCCTGCGGGGATTAGCACAGATACGCAGTATTTT
v_call: TRBV10-3; j_call: TRBJ1-2; d_call: NA; clone_size: NA; cdr3_aa: CAISESTGGNYGYTF; cdr3_nt: TGTGCCATCAGTGAGTCGACGGGGGGGAACTATGGCTACACCTTC
v_call: TRBV7-2; j_call: TRBJ2-7; d_call: NA; clone_size: NA; cdr3_aa: CASSLARGVFSYEQYF; cdr3_nt: TGTGCCAGCAGCTTAGCGCGGGGAGTTTTCTCCTACGAGCAGTACTTC
v_call: TRBV12-3/TRBV12-4; j_call: TRBJ2-5; d_call: TRBD1; clone_size: NA; cdr3_aa: CASSLALIFGDSRGFLNETQYF; cdr3_nt: TGTGCCAGCAGTTTAGCGCTTATTTTTGGGGACAGCCGCGGGTTCCTCAATGAGACCCAGTACTTC
v_call: TRBV5-4; j_call: TRBJ2-3; d_call: TRBD2; clone_size: few; cdr3_aa: CASSLVRRTSGTSSTDTQYF; cdr3_nt: TGTGCCAGCAGCTTGGTACGCCGGACTAGCGGGACATCTAGCACAGATACGCAGTATTTT
v_call: TRBV5-1; j_call: TRBJ2-1; d_call: NA; clone_size: few; cdr3_aa: CASSLGGATYRGANEQFF; cdr3_nt: TGCGCCAGCAGCTTGGGAGGAGCGACCTATAGGGGGGCTAATGAGCAGTTCTTC
v_call: TRBV3-1; j_call: TRBJ2-1; d_call: NA; clone_size: many; cdr3_aa: CASGGFVNEQFF; cdr3_nt: TGTGCCAGTGGGGGGTTTGTCAATGAGCAGTTCTTC
v_call: TRBV6-1; j_call: TRBJ2-7; d_call: NA; clone_size: NA; cdr3_aa: CASSESTIYEQYF; cdr3_nt: TGTGCCAGCAGTGAATCCACCATCTACGAGCAGTACTTC
v_call: TRBV12-5; j_call: TRBJ1-5; d_call: NA; clone_size: many; cdr3_aa: CASAVWSNQPQHF; cdr3_nt: TGTGCTAGTGCGGTTTGGAGCAATCAGCCCCAGCATTTT
v_call: TRBV7-9; j_call: TRBJ1-5; d_call: NA; clone_size: few; cdr3_aa: CASSLSTGTNQPQHF; cdr3_nt: TGTGCCAGCAGCCTAAGTACAGGGACCAATCAGCCCCAGCATTTT
v_call: TRBV6-5; j_call: TRBJ2-7; d_call: NA; clone_size: NA; cdr3_aa: CASSYSQGMQYF; cdr3_nt: TGTGCCAGCAGTTACTCTCAGGGGATGCAGTACTTC
v_call: TRBV7-9; j_call: TRBJ2-7; d_call: TRBD2; clone_size: NA; cdr3_aa: CASSHRGDYEQYF; cdr3_nt: TGTGCCAGCAGCCACCGGGGGGACTACGAGCAGTACTTC
v_call: TRBV10-3; j_call: TRBJ2-5; d_call: NA; clone_size: few; cdr3_aa: CAISERGGRGETQYF; cdr3_nt: TGTGCCATCAGTGAACGTGGGGGCCGGGGAGAGACCCAGTACTTC
v_call: TRBV6-5; j_call: TRBJ2-3; d_call: TRBD2; clone_size: few; cdr3_aa: CASSYQRTSGTNTDTQYF; cdr3_nt: TGTGCCAGCAGTTACCAAAGGACTAGCGGTACAAACACAGATACGCAGTATTTT
v_call: TRBV18; j_call: TRBJ2-1; d_call: NA; clone_size: NA; cdr3_aa: CASSPVSLAGSYNEQFF; cdr3_nt: TGTGCCAGCTCACCAGTGAGTCTGGCGGGATCCTACAATGAGCAGTTCTTC
v_call: TRBV30; j_call: TRBJ2-2; d_call: TRBD1; clone_size: NA; cdr3_aa: CAWGAGGAGELFF; cdr3_nt: TGTGCCTGGGGGGCAGGGGGAGCCGGGGAGCTGTTTTTT
v_call: TRBV15; j_call: TRBJ2-7; d_call: NA; clone_size: few; cdr3_aa: CATSRVGTGSYEQYF; cdr3_nt: TGTGCCACCAGCAGAGTGGGGACCGGCTCCTACGAGCAGTACTTC
v_call: TRBV5-4; j_call: TRBJ2-7; d_call: TRBD1; clone_size: few; cdr3_aa: CASSFGQGRHEQYF; cdr3_nt: TGTGCCAGCAGCTTTGGACAGGGGCGCCACGAGCAGTACTTC
v_call: TRBV20-1; j_call: TRBJ2-7; d_call: NA; clone_size: few; cdr3_aa: CSASTWEQYF; cdr3_nt: TGCAGTGCAAGCACTTGGGAGCAGTACTTC
v_call: TRBV11-2; j_call: TRBJ2-5; d_call: NA; clone_size: NA; cdr3_aa: CASSSRSYEETQYF; cdr3_nt: TGTGCCAGCAGCTCCCGCTCGTATGAGGAGACCCAGTACTTC
v_call: TRBV7-2; j_call: TRBJ2-3; d_call: NA; clone_size: many; cdr3_aa: CASSEETDTQYF; cdr3_nt: TGTGCCAGCAGCGAAGAGACAGATACGCAGTATTTT
v_call: TRBV12-3/TRBV12-4; j_call: TRBJ1-2; d_call: NA; clone_size: NA; cdr3_aa: CASSRSYGYTF; cdr3_nt: TGTGCCAGCAGTCGGAGCTATGGCTACACCTTC
v_call: TRBV20-1; j_call: TRBJ2-3; d_call: TRBD1; clone_size: NA; cdr3_aa: CSAIQGAVAASTDTQYF; cdr3_nt: TGCAGTGCGATACAGGGGGCAGTAGCGGCTAGCACAGATACGCAGTATTTT
v_call: TRBV28; j_call: TRBJ2-7; d_call: TRBD2; clone_size: many; cdr3_aa: CASRTSGYEQYF; cdr3_nt: TGTGCCAGCAGGACTAGCGGCTACGAGCAGTACTTC
v_call: TRBV7-6; j_call: TRBJ2-2; d_call: TRBD1; clone_size: NA; cdr3_aa: CASSFERGRANTGELFF; cdr3_nt: TGTGCCAGCAGCTTTGAGAGGGGGCGAGCGAACACCGGGGAGCTGTTTTTT
v_call: TRBV11-2; j_call: TRBJ1-5; d_call: NA; clone_size: few; cdr3_aa: CASSLAVGQPQHF; cdr3_nt: TGTGCCAGCAGCTTAGCGGTTGGTCAGCCCCAGCATTTT
v_call: TRBV4-3; j_call: TRBJ2-3; d_call: TRBD2; clone_size: few; cdr3_aa: CASSQDRVTSGSTDTQYF; cdr3_nt: TGCGCCAGCAGCCAAGATCGCGTGACTAGCGGGAGCACAGATACGCAGTATTTT
v_call: TRBV5-1; j_call: TRBJ2-2; d_call: NA; clone_size: few; cdr3_aa: CASSLGAGGAGELFF; cdr3_nt: TGCGCCAGCAGCTTGGGTGCCGGAGGGGCCGGGGAGCTGTTTTTT
v_call: TRBV21-1; j_call: TRBJ2-6; d_call: NA; clone_size: NA; cdr3_aa: CASSRDKGVSGANVLTF; cdr3_nt: TGTGCCAGCAGCAGAGATAAGGGGGTCTCTGGGGCCAACGTCCTGACTTTC
v_call: TRBV9; j_call: TRBJ2-1; d_call: TRBD2; clone_size: few; cdr3_aa: CASSVGTSGGHEQFF; cdr3_nt: TGTGCCAGCAGCGTAGGGACTAGCGGGGGGCATGAGCAGTTCTTC
v_call: TRBV5-6; j_call: TRBJ2-3; d_call: NA; clone_size: many; cdr3_aa: CASSEVGENTDTQYF; cdr3_nt: TGTGCCAGCAGCGAGGTTGGCGAGAACACAGATACGCAGTATTTT
v_call: TRBV5-6; j_call: TRBJ2-2; d_call: NA; clone_size: few; cdr3_aa: CASSTHPNTGELFF; cdr3_nt: TGTGCCAGCAGCACGCACCCGAACACCGGGGAGCTGTTTTTT
v_call: TRBV7-8; j_call: TRBJ2-3; d_call: TRBD1; clone_size: few; cdr3_aa: CASSLRGPGADTQYF; cdr3_nt: TGTGCCAGCAGCTTAAGGGGGCCAGGCGCAGATACGCAGTATTTT